This TCR beta chain was documented in a study of cytomegalovirus exposure and HLA in healthy donors. PCR used 60 Vbeta primers and 13 Jbeta primers. TCRdb's copy holds only in-frame clones and misses some; the assay was immunoSEQ multiplex PCR. Among roughly 200,000 clones, over 80% were seen once, and the ten largest hold under 0.85%. Trimming stripped 0 bases from V and 3 bases from J, with 9 bases between. The CDR3 consists of 15 residues. Germline loops: CDR1 GTSNPN, CDR2 SVGIG (reference sequence). The gene calls are TRBV30 and TRBJ1-6, with a weak D call TRBD1 (6 bases). The sequence derives from a boy younger than 10 in good health and CMV-seronegative. The sample comprised PBMCs. In nucleotides, the CDR3 is TGTGCCTGGAGTGTAGGGGGACACTATAATTCACCCCTCCACTTT. Encoded protein: CAWSVGGHYNSPLHF. Full variable domain (missing parts from reference TRBV30 and TRBJ1-6): SQTIHQWPATLVQPVGSPLSLECTVEGTSNPNLYWYRQAAGRGLQLLFYSVGIGQISSEVPQNLSASRPQDRQFILSSKKLLLSDSGFYLCAWSVGGHYNSPLHFGNGTRLTVT.